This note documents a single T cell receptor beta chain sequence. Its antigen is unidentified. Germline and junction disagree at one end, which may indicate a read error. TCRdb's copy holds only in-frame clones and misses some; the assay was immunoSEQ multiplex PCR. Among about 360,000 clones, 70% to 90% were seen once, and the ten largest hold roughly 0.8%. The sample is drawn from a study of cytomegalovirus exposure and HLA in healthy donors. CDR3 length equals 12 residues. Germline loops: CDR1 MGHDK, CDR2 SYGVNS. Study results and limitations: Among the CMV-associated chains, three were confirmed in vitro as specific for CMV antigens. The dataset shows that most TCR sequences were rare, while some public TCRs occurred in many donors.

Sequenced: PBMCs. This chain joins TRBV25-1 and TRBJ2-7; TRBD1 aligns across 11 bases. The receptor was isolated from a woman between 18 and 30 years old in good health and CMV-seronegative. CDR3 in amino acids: CASSEGTGGLSF. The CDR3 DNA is TGTGCCAGCAGTGAAGGGACAGGGGGTCTCTCTTTC.